Listed below are T cell receptor beta chains from one sample, sequenced in a study of T cell responses to AZD1222 COVID-19 vaccine. Profiled with immunoSEQ multiplex PCR; TCRdb holds only in-frame clones, not every one. The sample records roughly 180,000 clones, approximately 94% being singletons. Sequencing used peripheral blood, obtained on day 0 of AZD1222 vaccination. The receptors shown here come from an adult in good health. The CDR3 runs from the conserved cysteine through the conserved F or W. Fields, in order: J gene, V gene, D gene, clone size, CDR3 protein, CDR3 DNA. A D gene is named only where the DNA matches it firmly. Part of the rows lack a size; the others show once, few, many or a class for expanded clones.

j_call: TRBJ2-7; v_call: TRBV29-1; d_call: TRBD1; clone_size: NA; cdr3_aa: CSARDRTYEQYF; cdr3_nt: TGCAGCGCCCGGGACAGAACCTACGAGCAGTACTTC
j_call: TRBJ1-2; v_call: TRBV5-4; d_call: NA; clone_size: NA; cdr3_aa: CASSLGGRVGSGYTF; cdr3_nt: TGTGCCAGCAGCTTGGGAGGCAGGGTCGGGTCCGGCTACACCTTC
j_call: TRBJ1-2; v_call: TRBV29-1; d_call: TRBD1; clone_size: NA; cdr3_aa: CSGRDRGMRYTF; cdr3_nt: TGCAGCGGTCGGGACAGGGGGATGCGCTACACCTTC
j_call: TRBJ1-2; v_call: TRBV25-1; d_call: NA; clone_size: once; cdr3_aa: CASSEIYGYTF; cdr3_nt: TGTGCCAGCAGTGAGATTTATGGCTACACCTTC
j_call: TRBJ1-2; v_call: TRBV5-4; d_call: TRBD1; clone_size: NA; cdr3_aa: CASSLAGTDGYTF; cdr3_nt: TGTGCCAGCAGCTTGGCGGGGACAGACGGCTACACCTTC
j_call: TRBJ2-2; v_call: TRBV2; d_call: NA; clone_size: NA; cdr3_aa: CASEGGGYTGELFF; cdr3_nt: TGTGCCAGCGAGGGGGGCGGGTACACCGGGGAGCTGTTTTTT
j_call: TRBJ1-1; v_call: TRBV12-5; d_call: TRBD1; clone_size: NA; cdr3_aa: CASGGTGPLSGAFF; cdr3_nt: TGTGCTAGTGGGGGGACAGGGCCCCTATCGGGAGCTTTCTTT
j_call: TRBJ1-5; v_call: TRBV12-3/TRBV12-4; d_call: NA; clone_size: NA; cdr3_aa: CASSLKSDQPQHF; cdr3_nt: TGTGCCAGCAGTTTAAAAAGCGATCAGCCCCAGCATTTT
j_call: TRBJ1-1; v_call: TRBV29-1; d_call: NA; clone_size: NA; cdr3_aa: CSVAMTSATEAFF; cdr3_nt: TGCAGCGTTGCTATGACCTCGGCAACTGAAGCTTTCTTT
j_call: TRBJ2-5; v_call: TRBV7-9; d_call: NA; clone_size: once; cdr3_aa: CASSLAASGQETQYF; cdr3_nt: TGTGCCAGCAGCTTAGCCGCTTCTGGGCAAGAGACCCAGTACTTC
j_call: TRBJ2-1; v_call: TRBV25-1; d_call: NA; clone_size: NA; cdr3_aa: CASSESPAAEQFF; cdr3_nt: TGTGCCAGCAGTGAATCCCCGGCCGCCGAGCAGTTCTTC
j_call: TRBJ2-5; v_call: TRBV4-2; d_call: NA; clone_size: NA; cdr3_aa: CASSHSGPLYF; cdr3_nt: TGTGCCAGCAGCCACTCGGGGCCATTGTACTTC
j_call: TRBJ2-1; v_call: TRBV29-1; d_call: NA; clone_size: NA; cdr3_aa: CSVERSGNEQFF; cdr3_nt: TGCAGCGTTGAGCGGTCTGGCAATGAGCAGTTCTTC
j_call: TRBJ2-2; v_call: TRBV28; d_call: TRBD2; clone_size: NA; cdr3_aa: CASSLSGAYTGELFF; cdr3_nt: TGTGCCAGCAGTTTAAGCGGGGCTTACACCGGGGAGCTGTTTTTT
j_call: TRBJ2-1; v_call: TRBV20-1; d_call: NA; clone_size: NA; cdr3_aa: CSASDSEQFF; cdr3_nt: TGCAGTGCTAGCGACAGTGAGCAGTTCTTC
j_call: TRBJ1-4; v_call: TRBV18; d_call: NA; clone_size: NA; cdr3_aa: CASSRIQGMEKLFF; cdr3_nt: TGTGCCAGCTCACGGATTCAGGGTATGGAAAAACTGTTTTTT
j_call: TRBJ1-1; v_call: TRBV5-1; d_call: TRBD1; clone_size: NA; cdr3_aa: CASSRRASGQGDTEAFF; cdr3_nt: TGCGCCAGCAGCAGGCGGGCTAGCGGACAGGGGGACACTGAAGCTTTCTTT
j_call: TRBJ1-1; v_call: TRBV7-9; d_call: NA; clone_size: NA; cdr3_aa: CASSGDQGMNTEAFF; cdr3_nt: TGTGCCAGCTCGGGGGACCAGGGGATGAACACTGAAGCTTTCTTT
j_call: TRBJ1-4; v_call: TRBV15; d_call: NA; clone_size: once; cdr3_aa: CATTTDNEKLFF; cdr3_nt: TGTGCCACCACGACAGATAATGAAAAACTGTTTTTT
j_call: TRBJ2-1; v_call: TRBV6-5; d_call: NA; clone_size: NA; cdr3_aa: CAIPTAPYNEQFF; cdr3_nt: TGTGCCATCCCGACAGCCCCGTACAATGAGCAGTTCTTC
j_call: TRBJ1-3; v_call: TRBV28; d_call: NA; clone_size: NA; cdr3_aa: CASSFLPGDFKDTIYF; cdr3_nt: TGTGCCAGCAGTTTCCTCCCTGGGGACTTTAAAGACACCATATATTTT
j_call: TRBJ1-5; v_call: TRBV19; d_call: TRBD1; clone_size: NA; cdr3_aa: CASSPPGQANQPQHF; cdr3_nt: TGTGCCAGTAGTCCTCCGGGACAGGCGAATCAGCCCCAGCATTTT
j_call: TRBJ1-6; v_call: TRBV5-5; d_call: NA; clone_size: NA; cdr3_aa: CASSLPGNSPLHF; cdr3_nt: TGTGCCAGCAGCTTGCCAGGGAATTCACCCCTCCACTTT
j_call: TRBJ1-4; v_call: TRBV5-1; d_call: TRBD1; clone_size: NA; cdr3_aa: CASSFTGQGSTNEKLFF; cdr3_nt: TGCGCCAGCAGCTTCACGGGACAGGGGTCAACTAATGAAAAACTGTTTTTT
j_call: TRBJ2-1; v_call: TRBV5-1; d_call: NA; clone_size: once; cdr3_aa: CASSLAAEQFF; cdr3_nt: TGCGCCAGCAGCTTGGCGGCTGAGCAGTTCTTC
j_call: TRBJ1-3; v_call: TRBV27; d_call: NA; clone_size: NA; cdr3_aa: CASSLIGSEGNTIYF; cdr3_nt: TGTGCCAGCAGTTTAATAGGGAGCGAGGGAAACACCATATATTTT
j_call: TRBJ2-7; v_call: TRBV2; d_call: NA; clone_size: NA; cdr3_aa: CASSWPSYEQYF; cdr3_nt: TGTGCCAGCAGTTGGCCGTCCTACGAGCAGTACTTC
j_call: TRBJ2-7; v_call: TRBV7-2; d_call: TRBD2; clone_size: NA; cdr3_aa: CASSFSGSNEQYF; cdr3_nt: TGTGCCAGCAGCTTTAGCGGGAGTAACGAGCAGTACTTC
j_call: TRBJ1-2; v_call: TRBV2; d_call: NA; clone_size: NA; cdr3_aa: CASSEQQAAYGYTF; cdr3_nt: TGTGCCAGCAGTGAGCAGCAGGCGGCCTATGGCTACACCTTC
j_call: TRBJ2-2; v_call: TRBV9; d_call: NA; clone_size: NA; cdr3_aa: CASSVHRAGELFF; cdr3_nt: TGTGCCAGCAGCGTACACAGGGCCGGGGAGCTGTTTTTT
j_call: TRBJ1-3; v_call: TRBV11-2; d_call: NA; clone_size: NA; cdr3_aa: CASSPSPQGTIYF; cdr3_nt: TGTGCCAGCAGCCCAAGTCCGCAGGGCACCATATATTTT
j_call: TRBJ1-2; v_call: TRBV4-2; d_call: NA; clone_size: NA; cdr3_aa: CASSQDRADGYTF; cdr3_nt: TGTGCCAGCAGCCAAGACAGGGCGGATGGCTACACCTTC
j_call: TRBJ2-1; v_call: TRBV5-1; d_call: NA; clone_size: NA; cdr3_aa: CASSSRTESYNEQFF; cdr3_nt: TGCGCCAGCAGCTCCAGGACGGAGTCCTACAATGAGCAGTTCTTC
j_call: TRBJ1-6; v_call: TRBV2; d_call: NA; clone_size: NA; cdr3_aa: CASGVGNSPLHF; cdr3_nt: TGTGCCAGCGGGGTGGGTAATTCACCCCTCCACTTT
j_call: TRBJ2-7; v_call: TRBV6-5; d_call: TRBD1; clone_size: NA; cdr3_aa: CASSSDRQGTYEQYF; cdr3_nt: TGTGCCAGCAGTTCCGACCGACAGGGAACCTACGAGCAGTACTTC
j_call: TRBJ2-7; v_call: TRBV11-2; d_call: TRBD1; clone_size: NA; cdr3_aa: CASSLGQVTGWPYEQYF; cdr3_nt: TGTGCCAGCAGCTTAGGTCAGGTGACAGGGTGGCCGTACGAGCAGTACTTC
j_call: TRBJ2-1; v_call: TRBV19; d_call: NA; clone_size: NA; cdr3_aa: CASSATYNEQFF; cdr3_nt: TGTGCCAGTAGCGCTACCTACAATGAGCAGTTCTTC
j_call: TRBJ2-1; v_call: TRBV11-2; d_call: NA; clone_size: NA; cdr3_aa: CASSPSSYNEQFF; cdr3_nt: TGTGCCAGCAGCCCCTCCAGCTACAATGAGCAGTTCTTC
j_call: TRBJ1-5; v_call: TRBV27; d_call: TRBD1; clone_size: NA; cdr3_aa: CASSPAGTVFNQPQHF; cdr3_nt: TGTGCCAGCAGCCCGGCCGGGACAGTGTTCAATCAGCCCCAGCATTTT
j_call: TRBJ2-7; v_call: TRBV12-3/TRBV12-4; d_call: NA; clone_size: NA; cdr3_aa: CASSWRSYEQYF; cdr3_nt: TGTGCCAGCAGTTGGCGGTCCTACGAGCAGTACTTC
j_call: TRBJ1-2; v_call: TRBV10-3; d_call: NA; clone_size: NA; cdr3_aa: CAISESIAANYGYTF; cdr3_nt: TGTGCCATCAGTGAGTCGATTGCAGCTAACTATGGCTACACCTTC
j_call: TRBJ1-5; v_call: TRBV11-2; d_call: NA; clone_size: NA; cdr3_aa: CASSPRVGAVQPQHF; cdr3_nt: TGTGCCAGCAGCCCCCGCGTGGGGGCCGTTCAGCCCCAGCATTTT
j_call: TRBJ2-7; v_call: TRBV27; d_call: NA; clone_size: NA; cdr3_aa: CASSKPGPIYEQYF; cdr3_nt: TGTGCCAGCAGTAAGCCGGGACCGATTTACGAGCAGTACTTC
j_call: TRBJ2-7; v_call: TRBV5-1; d_call: TRBD2; clone_size: NA; cdr3_aa: CASSSSSGSLSYEQYF; cdr3_nt: TGCGCCAGCAGCTCGTCTAGCGGGAGTCTCTCCTACGAGCAGTACTTC
j_call: TRBJ2-5; v_call: TRBV19; d_call: NA; clone_size: NA; cdr3_aa: CASSISETQYF; cdr3_nt: TGTGCCAGTAGTATTTCAGAGACCCAGTACTTC
j_call: TRBJ1-5; v_call: TRBV9; d_call: NA; clone_size: NA; cdr3_aa: CASSVESVSNQPQHF; cdr3_nt: TGTGCCAGCAGCGTAGAAAGTGTAAGCAATCAGCCCCAGCATTTT
j_call: TRBJ1-1; v_call: TRBV28; d_call: NA; clone_size: NA; cdr3_aa: CASINGRSTEAFF; cdr3_nt: TGTGCCAGCATTAATGGAAGGAGCACTGAAGCTTTCTTT
j_call: TRBJ2-7; v_call: TRBV4-2; d_call: NA; clone_size: NA; cdr3_aa: CASSQDIGQKYEQYF; cdr3_nt: TGTGCCAGCAGCCAAGATATCGGCCAAAAATACGAGCAGTACTTC
j_call: TRBJ1-2; v_call: TRBV30; d_call: NA; clone_size: NA; cdr3_aa: CAWSPGQNYGYTF; cdr3_nt: TGTGCCTGGAGTCCCGGACAGAACTATGGCTACACCTTC
j_call: TRBJ1-1; v_call: TRBV29-1; d_call: NA; clone_size: NA; cdr3_aa: CSGHGESTEAFF; cdr3_nt: TGCAGCGGACACGGGGAGAGCACTGAAGCTTTCTTT
j_call: TRBJ2-1; v_call: TRBV7-8; d_call: NA; clone_size: NA; cdr3_aa: CASSLKGVPSYNEQFF; cdr3_nt: TGTGCCAGCAGCCTGAAAGGGGTACCCTCCTACAATGAGCAGTTCTTC
j_call: TRBJ1-3; v_call: TRBV7-9; d_call: NA; clone_size: NA; cdr3_aa: CASSQGGNTIYF; cdr3_nt: TGTGCCAGCAGCCAGGGCGGAAACACCATATATTTT